These 9 T cell receptor beta chains share one sample of origin, sequenced in a study of blood T cell repertoires in COVID-19. Clones were sequenced by immunoSEQ multiplex PCR, and TCRdb holds only the in-frame ones, with some missing. The data show about 120,000 clones, with roughly 80% seen just once and more than 5% held by the top ten. The sequenced sample consisted of peripheral blood. The receptors were gathered from a man aged 60 to 69 with acute or convalescent COVID-19.

V is TRBV5-6 and J is TRBJ2-7, with D unresolved. Trimming left V 5 bases short and J 0 bases short, with 6 bases between. The CDR3 has 12 amino acids. Germline lookup yields CDR1 SGHDT and CDR2 YYEEEE. In DNA form, the CDR3 reads TGTGCCAGCAGAGCTAGCTCCTACGAGCAGTACTTC. Translating it yields CASRASSYEQYF.

This clone was counted only a few times. The J gene is TRBJ2-1, the V gene TRBV11-3; 7 bases match TRBD1. After removal of 4 bases from V and 8 bases from J, the junction contained 11 bases not matched to a gene. This CDR3 has 15 amino acids. From germline, CDR1 is SGHNT and CDR2 YENEEA. Here the CDR3 DNA reads TGTGCCAGCAGCTCCTCGGGGACAGCAGGCGATGAGCAGTTCTTC. Amino acid sequence: CASSSSGTAGDEQFF. Full variable domain (rest looked up from reference TRBV11-3 and TRBJ2-1): EAGVVQSPRYKIIEKKQPVAFWCNPISGHNTLYWYLQNLGQGPELLIRYENEEAVDDSQLPKDRFSAERLKGVDSTLKIQPAELGDSAVYLCASSSSGTAGDEQFFGPGTRLTVL.

The chain carries TRBV15 and TRBJ2-7, with 13 bases identical to TRBD2. The CDR3 length is 17 residues. V was pared by 0 bases and J by 2 bases, with 4 bases of the junction left unmatched. Germline V gives CDR1 LNHNV, CDR2 YYDKDF (reference sequence). The CDR3 region has the DNA TGTGCCACCAGCAGAGATCTTGGGACTAGCGGGGCCTACGAGCAGTACTTC. It is translated as CATSRDLGTSGAYEQYF.

The genes are TRBV5-1 and TRBJ2-1, with 12 nucleotides matching TRBD2. V lost 0 bases and J lost 6; bases outside the gene matches: 10. Germline values: CDR1 SGHRS, CDR2 YFSETQ. This CDR3 has 18 residues. Written as DNA, the CDR3 is TGCGCCAGCAGCTTGGGCGCAGGTCTAGCGGGGGGGAGCAATGAGCAGTTCTTC. Translated: CASSLGAGLAGGSNEQFF. Supplemented by reference TRBV5-1 and TRBJ2-1, the full variable domain reads KAGVTQTPRYLIKTRGQQVTLSCSPISGHRSVSWYQQTPGQGLQFLFEYFSETQRNKGNFPGRFSGRQFSNSRSEMNVSTLELGDSALYLCASSLGAGLAGGSNEQFFGPGTRLTVL.

The gene calls are TRBV6-5 and TRBJ2-6; 7 bases agree with TRBD1. The CDR3 has 15 amino acids. The ends lost 6 bases at V and 2 bases at J; junction bases unmatched: 4. The germline CDR1 and CDR2 sequences are MNHEY and SVGAGI. In nucleotides, the CDR3 is TGTGCCAGCAGGGCGACAGGGACTGGGGCCAACGTCCTGACTTTC. It codes for CASRATGTGANVLTF.

V usage is TRBV27 and J usage is TRBJ2-2; TRBD2 aligns across 10 bases. The length of the CDR3 is 19 residues. In germline, CDR1 is MNHEY, CDR2 SMNVEV (reference sequence). V shed 4 bases, J shed 2 bases, and the junction held 13 bases outside the gene matches. CDR3 residues: CASSSRTSGAAINTGELFF. The CDR3 DNA follows: TGTGCCAGCAGTTCCCGGACTAGCGGAGCCGCTATCAACACCGGGGAGCTGTTTTTT.

The J gene is TRBJ1-6, the V gene TRBV7-4, with D uncertain. The CDR3 has 16 residues. Trimming left V 2 bases short and J 6 bases short, with 14 bases between. From germline, CDR1 is SGHVT and CDR2 SQSDAQ. CDR3 coding DNA: TGTGCCAGCAGCTTATTTACTTCCCCAAGTAATTCACCCCTCCACTTT. Amino acid sequence: CASSLFTSPSNSPLHF.

The chain carries TRBV27 and TRBJ2-7; D is perhaps TRBD2 (6 bases). Germline-derived CDR1 and CDR2 are MNHEY and SMNVEV (reference sequence). The CDR3 has 13 amino acids. V lost 1 base to trimming and J lost 6 bases, with 10 bases between them. The CDR3 here is CASSLYGGSEQYF. DNA of the CDR3: TGTGCCAGCAGTTTATACGGGGGATCCGAGCAGTACTTC.

The chain carries TRBV5-5 and TRBJ2-7; D may be TRBD1 (7 bases). This CDR3 has 16 residues. V was pared by 4 bases and J by 3 bases, with 20 bases between. Per the germline V gene, CDR1 is SGHKS and CDR2 is YYEKEE (reference sequence). The CDR3 reads CASSPGGQSYLYEQYF. As DNA, the CDR3 is TGTGCCAGCAGCCCCGGGGGACAGTCCTATCTCTACGAGCAGTACTTC.